Listed below are T cell receptor beta chains from one sample, sequenced in a study of cytomegalovirus exposure and HLA in healthy donors. Measured with immunoSEQ multiplex PCR; TCRdb has only the in-frame clones, and not every one. The data show under 350,000 clones, around 85% seen once. Sequenced: PBMCs. The origin of the receptors is a woman aged 18-29 years in good health and CMV-seronegative. Each CDR3 is given with its conserved first and last residue. The D gene is left open where the match is weak. Clone size is stated in some rows and not others, as once, few, many or a class when expanded.

J gene	clone size	V gene	D gene	CDR3 DNA	CDR3 protein
TRBJ1-2	few	TRBV9	NA	TGTGCCAGCAGCGTAGCTGGCAACTATGGCTACACCTTC	CASSVAGNYGYTF
TRBJ1-1	NA	TRBV2	NA	TGTGCCAGCAGCCCGCGGGGGGTCACTGAAGCTTTCTTT	CASSPRGVTEAFF
TRBJ1-5	NA	TRBV15	NA	TGTGCCACCAGCAGAGAAAGAGGGAATGGCAATCAGCCCCAGCATTTT	CATSRERGNGNQPQHF
TRBJ2-5	NA	TRBV10-3	NA	TGTGCCATCACATCCAGGCTCGGGAGACAAGAGACCCAGTACTTC	CAITSRLGRQETQYF
TRBJ1-2	NA	TRBV11-2	NA	TGTGCCAGCAGCTTACTTTCTCAGGGCTATGGCTACACCTTC	CASSLLSQGYGYTF
TRBJ1-5	NA	TRBV19	NA	TGTGCCAGTAGTATTGAGGCGGCATATAGCAATCAGCCCCAGCATTTT	CASSIEAAYSNQPQHF
TRBJ2-2	NA	TRBV29-1	NA	TGCAGCGTTGAATCGGTGGCAGGACTCACCGGGGAGCTGTTTTTT	CSVESVAGLTGELFF
TRBJ2-2	NA	TRBV5-1	NA	TGCGCCAGCAGCTCGGAGGGCGGGGAGCTGTTTTTT	CASSSEGGELFF
TRBJ2-3	NA	TRBV9	NA	TGTGCCAGCAACCAAGCGGGCCCAGAAGATACGCAGTATTTT	CASNQAGPEDTQYF
TRBJ2-4	NA	TRBV11-3	TRBD2	TGTGCCAGCAGCTTAGATGGAAGGGTAGCGGGAGCCAAAAACATTCAGTACTTC	CASSLDGRVAGAKNIQYF
TRBJ2-3	few	TRBV6-4	NA	TGTGCCAGCAGTGGGGGGGATCAGCCAGATACGCAGTATTTT	CASSGGDQPDTQYF
TRBJ2-3	NA	TRBV30	TRBD2	TGTGCCTGGTATGGGGGGGGCACAGATACGCAGTATTTT	CAWYGGGTDTQYF
TRBJ1-2	few	TRBV29-1	TRBD1	TGCAGCGCTCAGGGGGCGTTTGGCTACACCTTC	CSAQGAFGYTF
TRBJ2-1	NA	TRBV6-6	NA	TGTGCCAGCACGTTACGGGATGAGCAGTTCTTC	CASTLRDEQFF
TRBJ2-3	NA	TRBV30	TRBD1	TGTGCCTGGAACTTCGGACAGGCGGATACGCAGTATTTT	CAWNFGQADTQYF
TRBJ1-5	NA	TRBV10-2	TRBD1	TGCGCCAGCAGGTCACAGGGGGTAGGAAATCAGCCCCAGCATTTT	CASRSQGVGNQPQHF
TRBJ1-1	NA	TRBV6-1	NA	TGTGCCAGCAGTGATTACTTCAGCGGTAGGGCTGAAGCTTTCTTT	CASSDYFSGRAEAFF
TRBJ2-3	NA	TRBV13	NA	TGTGCCAGCAGCTACGGATATTACAGGACGGTTTCAGGCACAGATACGCAGTATTTT	CASSYGYYRTVSGTDTQYF
TRBJ2-1	NA	TRBV9	TRBD2	TGTGCCAGCAGCGATGGGCCGATCACTATTCCTCTGCCGGGGGGTGAGCAGTTCTTC	CASSDGPITIPLPGGEQFF
TRBJ2-7	NA	TRBV4-3	TRBD1	TGCGCCAGCAGCCAAGAGGGACAGGGTTCCCACGAGCAGTACTTC	CASSQEGQGSHEQYF
TRBJ2-4	few	TRBV6-6	TRBD2	TGTGCCAGCAGCTCAACTAGCGGGAGGGCCCGGGACATTCAGTACTTC	CASSSTSGRARDIQYF
TRBJ1-3	NA	TRBV27	NA	TGTGCCAGCAGTTTGAACCGGGGGGTCTCTGGAAACACCATATATTTT	CASSLNRGVSGNTIYF
TRBJ1-2	NA	TRBV4-2	TRBD1	TGTGCCAGCAGCCTAGAGACGACAGGGAGATATGGCTACACCTTC	CASSLETTGRYGYTF
TRBJ2-7	NA	TRBV6-5	TRBD2	TGTGCCAGCAGTTACTCGACTCCGGGACTATCTTACGAGCAGTACTTC	CASSYSTPGLSYEQYF
TRBJ2-5	NA	TRBV25-1	TRBD2	TGTGCCAGCAGTGACCTTGGGAGGGACCAAGAGACCCAGTACTTC	CASSDLGRDQETQYF
TRBJ1-2	NA	TRBV18	NA	TGTGCCAGCTCACCATTCTCCCGGACCTCGGACACGGGCTATGGCTACACCTTC	CASSPFSRTSDTGYGYTF
TRBJ1-5	few	TRBV5-1	NA	TGCGCCAGCAGCTTGGGGTCAGGCAATCAGCCCCAGCATTTT	CASSLGSGNQPQHF
TRBJ2-7	NA	TRBV6-6	NA	TGTGCCAGCACGACAGGCCCTGCCTACGAGCAGTACTTC	CASTTGPAYEQYF